This passage covers 2 T cell receptor beta chains from one sample sequenced in a study of T cells in Graves' hyperthyroidism and ophthalmopathy. Amplification of TCR beta CDR3 regions used RNA as the template. An initial round of RT-PCR targeting the TCR CDR3 relied on the HTBI primer set. TCRdb ran MiXCR on the multiplex PCR reads and lists one entry per CDR3 protein. Of around 350,000 distinct CDR3 sequences listed, 17% were seen once; the top ten hold around a third. Sequencing used blood. These receptors all come from a woman in her 30s with Graves' hyperthyroidism that later progressed to Graves' ophthalmopathy.

This clonotype occurred many times. The V and J genes are TRBV27 and TRBJ1-2, with TRBD1 matching over 8 bases. Germline-derived CDR1 and CDR2 are MNHEY and SMNVEV (reference sequence). Trimming removed 5 bases from V and 4 bases from J; junction bases left unmatched: 6. The CDR3 loop spans 14 amino acids. CDR3 bases: TGTGCCAGCAGTCGGACAGGGCTAGCCTATGGCTACACCTTC. It codes for CASSRTGLAYGYTF.

This clonotype was seen a few times. The chain combines TRBV19 with TRBJ1-1; D gene uncertain. V dropped 4 bases and J dropped 1 base, with 10 bases sitting between them. Germline values: CDR1 LNHDA, CDR2 SQIVND (reference sequence). There are 14 residues in the CDR3. CDR3 loop: CASSTWNSNTEAFF. CDR3 nucleotides: TGTGCCAGTAGTACCTGGAACTCGAACACTGAAGCTTTCTTT. The whole variable domain, filled in from reference TRBV19 and TRBJ1-1, reads DGGITQSPKYLFRKEGQNVTLSCEQNLNHDAMYWYRQDPGQGLRLIYYSQIVNDFQKGDIAEGYSVSREKKESFPLTVTSAQKNPTAFYLCASSTWNSNTEAFFGQGTRLTVV.